The 26 T cell receptor beta chains below all came from one sample that was sequenced in a study of cytomegalovirus exposure and HLA in healthy donors. The PCR made use of 60 Vbeta and 13 Jbeta primers. The assay was immunoSEQ multiplex PCR, and TCRdb's table has in-frame clones only and misses some. This table has 150,000 to 200,000 clones, around four fifths appearing once. What was sequenced was PBMCs. The receptors here all came from a man aged 45 to 65 in good health and CMV-seropositive.

This chain joins TRBV18 and TRBJ2-7; 10 bases agree with TRBD2. V lost 6 bases and J lost 3; bases outside the gene matches: 8. The CDR3 consists of 15 residues. Germline loops: CDR1 KGHSH, CDR2 LQKENI. CDR3 DNA sequence: TGTGCCAGCTCCGCGAGGGAGCGGGAGGGCTACGAGCAGTACTTC. Translated: CASSAREREGYEQYF.

The chain has TRBV9 and TRBJ2-2; the match to TRBD1 covers 9 bases. CDR3 length: 16 residues. V lost 3 bases and J lost 4; bases outside the gene matches: 7. Germline assignment: CDR1 SGDLS and CDR2 YYNGEE. The chain's CDR3 is CASSGGQGYFTGELFF. For the CDR3, the DNA is TGTGCCAGCAGCGGTGGACAGGGGTATTTCACCGGGGAGCTGTTTTTT. Using reference TRBV9 and TRBJ2-2 for the parts outside the CDR3, the full variable domain is DSGVTQTPKHLITATGQRVTLRCSPRSGDLSVYWYQQSLDQGLQFLIQYYNGEERAKGNILERFSAQQFPDLHSELNLSSLELGDSALYFCASSGGQGYFTGELFFGEGSRLTVL.

CDR3 in amino acids: CASSEWSRNRGELYSNQPQHF. DNA of the CDR3: TGTGCCAGCAGTGAATGGTCGCGGAACAGGGGGGAACTATATAGCAATCAGCCCCAGCATTTT. The chain uses TRBV2 and TRBJ1-5; 8 bases are a match to TRBD1. Germline V gives CDR1 SNHLY, CDR2 FYNNEI. J was trimmed by 0 bases and V by 2 bases; bases with no gene match: 18. This CDR3 comprises 21 residues.

This chain joins TRBV5-6 and TRBJ2-7, with D perhaps TRBD1 (7 bases). The V end was cut by 5 bases, the J end by 3 bases, with 15 bases between. The CDR3 contains 14 residues. The germline V gene encodes CDR1 SGHDT and CDR2 YYEEEE. Here the CDR3 reads CASSRTGAGYEQYF. CDR3 coding DNA: TGTGCCAGCAGTCGGACAGGAGCGGGCTACGAGCAGTACTTC.

This clone was detected a few times. V usage is TRBV28 and J usage is TRBJ1-5; D is unresolved. V lost 6 bases and J 0 bases, leaving 12 bases between the germline ends. The CDR3 is made up of 15 amino acids. The germline V gene encodes CDR1 MDHEN and CDR2 SYDVKM. CDR3 nucleotide sequence: TGTGCCAGCAGGGGAGCGCGATATAGCAATCAGCCCCAGCATTTT. It translates to CASRGARYSNQPQHF.

The chain recombines TRBV4-1 with TRBJ2-1, with 10 bases identical to TRBD2. With 1 base clipped from V and 3 bases from J, the junction kept 6 bases outside the gene matches. The CDR3 contains 17 residues. The germline V gene has CDR1 MGHRA and CDR2 YSYEKL. The CDR3 DNA follows: TGCGCCAGCAGCCAAGGTTCCGGGACTAGCGTCTACAATGAGCAGTTCTTC. Translated: CASSQGSGTSVYNEQFF.

This clone was counted a few times. The J gene is TRBJ1-6, the V gene TRBV7-2, with 8 positions matching TRBD1. The CDR3 has 17 residues. Unmatched junction bases numbered 13, after V lost 1 base and J lost 11 bases. Germline V gene data show CDR1 as SGHTA and CDR2 as FQGNSA. The chain's CDR3 is CASSLGGNPGTGAPLHF. In DNA form, the CDR3 reads TGTGCCAGCAGCTTAGGTGGGAACCCCGGGACAGGCGCACCCCTCCACTTT.

The rearrangement uses TRBV5-4 and TRBJ1-2, with D possibly being TRBD1 (5 bases). Trimming took 0 bases from V and 11 from J, leaving 17 bases between them. The CDR3 has 14 amino acids. Germline V gives CDR1 SGHNT, CDR2 YYREEE (reference sequence). The CDR3 sequence: CASSLAGGTSRYTF. The CDR3 DNA reads as TGTGCCAGCAGCTTGGCCGGGGGGACGTCGAGGTACACCTTC.

The chain recombines TRBV2 with TRBJ1-6; 11 bases are a match to TRBD1. This CDR3 is built from 14 residues. V lost 6 bases, J lost 7 bases, and 2 bases stayed unmatched. The germline V gene has CDR1 SNHLY and CDR2 FYNNEI. CDR3 sequence (DNA): TGTGCCAGCAGCGGGGACAGGGGGAATTCACCCCTCCACTTT. It encodes CASSGDRGNSPLHF.

The chain combines TRBV19 with TRBJ1-1; 8 bases fit TRBD1. CDR1 and CDR2 (germline): LNHDA, SQIVND (reference sequence). This CDR3 region has 15 residues. The V segment lost 3 bases and the J segment 5 bases; nucleotides outside the gene matches: 8. The CDR3 region is CASSIGQGGKTEAFF. CDR3 bases: TGTGCCAGTAGTATTGGACAGGGAGGCAAGACTGAAGCTTTCTTT.

The V call is TRBV5-1, the J call TRBJ2-1, with 13 bases fitting TRBD2. After removal of 4 bases from V and 8 bases from J, the junction contained 6 bases not matched to a gene. The CDR3 spans 15 residues. CDR1 is SGHRS, CDR2 YFSETQ, per germline. The CDR3 bases are TGCGCCAGCAGCCAACCGACTAGCGGGGGGTATGAGCAGTTCTTC. Protein product: CASSQPTSGGYEQFF.

The V and J genes are TRBV19 and TRBJ1-5; D remains ambiguous. The length of the CDR3 is 16 residues. Germline assignment: CDR1 LNHDA and CDR2 SQIVND (reference sequence). The V gene lost 1 base and the J gene lost 1 base, with 11 bases spanning the gap. CDR3: CASSIVAGNSNQPQHF. The CDR3 bases are TGTGCCAGTAGTATAGTGGCGGGAAACAGCAATCAGCCCCAGCATTTT.

This clone showed up just once. The J gene is TRBJ2-1, the V gene TRBV5-1, with D possibly matching TRBD2 (6 bases). V was clipped by 3 bases and J by 13 bases, with 23 bases between them. CDR3 length: 15 amino acids. Germline loops: CDR1 SGHRS, CDR2 YFSETQ. The CDR3 spells CASSSGVLETSTQFF. CDR3 in DNA: TGCGCCAGCAGCTCCGGGGTTCTGGAGACTAGTACACAGTTCTTC.

A note on this clone: Other DNA sequences in the same sample also yield this CDR3. The chain employs TRBV9 and TRBJ2-7; TRBD1 matches 7 bases. Germline lookup yields CDR1 SGDLS and CDR2 YYNGEE. The ends lost 4 bases at V and 2 bases at J; junction bases unmatched: 6. CDR3 length: 14 residues. The CDR3 region has the DNA TGTGCCAGCAGCATACGACAGGGACCCTACGAGCAGTACTTC. Residues: CASSIRQGPYEQYF.

The genes are TRBV27 and TRBJ2-1, with D hard to call. The germline gives CDR1 MNHEY, CDR2 SMNVEV (reference sequence). V lost 6 bases to trimming and J lost 0 bases, with 18 bases between them. The CDR3 consists of 17 residues. CDR3 sequence (DNA): TGTGCCAGCAGAATCACGACTGCTACTAACTCCTACAATGAGCAGTTCTTC. This codes for CASRITTATNSYNEQFF.

The chain carries TRBV28 and TRBJ2-7; 9 bases agree with TRBD1. The germline V gene has CDR1 MDHEN and CDR2 SYDVKM. V shed 10 bases, J shed 3 bases, and the junction held 4 bases outside the gene matches. This CDR3 region has 12 residues. The CDR3 DNA reads as TGTGCCATCATGGGACAGGGCTACGAGCAGTACTTC. Encoded protein: CAIMGQGYEQYF.

The chain carries TRBV15 and TRBJ2-7; the match to TRBD1 covers 7 bases. Per germline, CDR1 LNHNV and CDR2 YYDKDF (reference sequence). With 6 bases clipped from V and 2 bases from J, the junction kept 7 bases outside the gene matches. The CDR3 loop spans 14 amino acids. CDR3 DNA: TGTGCCACCAGAGACAGGGCCCAACCCTACGAGCAGTACTTC. Its protein product is CATRDRAQPYEQYF.

The chain is built from TRBV11-2 and TRBJ2-5, with 9 bases that match TRBD2. This CDR3 has 15 amino acids. V lost 0 bases, J lost 1 base, and 0 bases stayed unmatched. Looked up from germline, CDR1 is SGHAT and CDR2 is FQNNGV. The CDR3 here is CASSLELAGQETQYF. The CDR3 DNA follows: TGTGCCAGCAGCTTAGAACTAGCGGGCCAAGAGACCCAGTACTTC.

The chain uses TRBV10-3 and TRBJ1-2; 9 nucleotides align to TRBD1. From germline, CDR1 is ENHRY and CDR2 SYGVKD. This CDR3 contains 15 residues. Unmatched junction bases numbered 8, after V lost 7 bases and J lost 2 bases. The CDR3: CAIMRRTGENYGYTF. The CDR3 nucleotides read TGTGCCATCATGAGGAGGACAGGGGAAAACTATGGCTACACCTTC.

As concerns this clone: One end of the junction varies from germline; a read error may be responsible. The chain joins TRBV7-9 to TRBJ1-6; 7 nucleotides line up with TRBD1. The CDR3 spans 14 residues. Germline V gives CDR1 SEHNR, CDR2 FQNEAQ (reference sequence). The CDR3 DNA sequence: TGTTCCAGCAGCTTAGGGACAGATAATTCACCCCTCCACTTT. Translation: CSSSLGTDNSPLHF.

The chain joins TRBV28 to TRBJ1-2, with 9 bases fitting TRBD1. Looked up from germline, CDR1 is MDHEN and CDR2 is SYDVKM. The CDR3 totals 14 residues. V lost 6 bases, J lost 1 base, and 3 bases stayed unmatched. As DNA, the CDR3 is TGTGCCAGCAGAAGACAGGGGGATAACTATGGCTACACCTTC. Translation gives CASRRQGDNYGYTF.

The chain uses TRBV28 and TRBJ2-3; 7 bases agree with TRBD1. The germline CDR1 and CDR2 sequences are MDHEN and SYDVKM. The CDR3 runs 15 residues. The trim removed 4 bases at V and 0 bases at J, leaving 4 bases unmatched. The CDR3 protein is CASSSTQGSTDTQYF. CDR3 bases: TGTGCCAGCAGTTCTACACAGGGGAGCACAGATACGCAGTATTTT. Filled out from reference TRBV28 and TRBJ2-3, the complete variable domain reads DVKVTQSSRYLVKRTGEKVFLECVQDMDHENMFWYRQDPGLGLRLIYFSYDVKMKEKGDIPEGYSVSREKKERFSLILESASTNQTSMYLCASSSTQGSTDTQYFGPGTRLTVL.

This clone was recorded once. This chain links TRBV30 with TRBJ2-3; TRBD2 might be the D (5 bases). There are 13 residues in the CDR3. Trimming took 5 bases from V and 1 from J, leaving 10 bases between them. CDR1 and CDR2 (germline): GTSNPN, SVGIG (reference sequence). The CDR3: CAWSAGRTDTQYF. In DNA, the CDR3 is TGTGCCTGGTCTGCGGGCCGCACAGATACGCAGTATTTT.

The V gene is TRBV14, the J gene TRBJ2-3, with D possibly TRBD1 on 5 matching bases. The CDR3 has 15 residues. Germline assignment: CDR1 SGHDN and CDR2 FVKESK. V lost 1 base, J lost 2 bases, and 10 bases lay in between. The CDR3: CASSQGGLVTDTQYF. The CDR3 DNA is TGTGCCAGCAGCCAAGGGGGCCTGGTCACAGATACGCAGTATTTT.

The gene calls are TRBV7-9 and TRBJ1-6; perhaps TRBD1 as D (6 bases). Germline V lookup: CDR1 SEHNR, CDR2 FQNEAQ (reference sequence). The CDR3 has 16 residues. Trimming removed 0 bases at V and 8 bases at J, with 14 bases between. CDR3 DNA: TGTGCCAGCAGCTTAGCGCTCACCAGGGGTGATTCACCCCTCCACTTT. This codes for CASSLALTRGDSPLHF.

The genes are TRBV29-1 and TRBJ1-6; D might be TRBD1 (6 bases). The CDR3 has 14 amino acids. Trimming took 7 bases from V and 6 from J, leaving 16 bases between them. The germline gives CDR1 SQVTM, CDR2 ANQGSEA. CDR3 amino acids: CSARGGGLNSPLHF. The CDR3 region has the DNA TGCAGCGCCAGAGGGGGGGGGCTTAATTCACCCCTCCACTTT.